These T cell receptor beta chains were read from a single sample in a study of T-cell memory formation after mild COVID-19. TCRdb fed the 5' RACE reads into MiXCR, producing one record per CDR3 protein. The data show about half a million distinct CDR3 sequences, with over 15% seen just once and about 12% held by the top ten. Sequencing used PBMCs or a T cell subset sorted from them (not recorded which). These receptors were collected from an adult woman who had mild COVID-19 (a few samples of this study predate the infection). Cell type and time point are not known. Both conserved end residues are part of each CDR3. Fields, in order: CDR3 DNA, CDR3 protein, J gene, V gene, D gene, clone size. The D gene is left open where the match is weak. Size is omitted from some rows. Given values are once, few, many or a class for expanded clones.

TGCGCCAGCAGCCTCGGGACCCCCAAGGGAGGCTACGAGCAGTACTTC | CASSLGTPKGGYEQYF | TRBJ2-7 | TRBV4-3 | . | .
TGTGCCAGCTCACCGTCCAGGTCGAACACTGAAGCTTTCTTT | CASSPSRSNTEAFF | TRBJ1-1 | TRBV18 | . | .
TGTGCCAGCAGCCCCATCGCCCAGCGGCGCACAGATACGCAGTATTTT | CASSPIAQRRTDTQYF | TRBJ2-3 | TRBV11-2 | . | .
TGCGCCAGCAGCCCTCGGGGAGGGGAGGCGGGAGCTTTCTTT | CASSPRGGEAGAFF | TRBJ1-1 | TRBV5-1 | . | .
TGTGCCAGTAGTGACTGGACGGACTCAGAGCAGTTCTTC | CASSDWTDSEQFF | TRBJ2-1 | TRBV19 | . | .
TGTGCCAGCAGTGATATACAGCGGATTGAAGCTTTCTTT | CASSDIQRIEAFF | TRBJ1-1 | TRBV2 | . | .
TGTGCCAGCAGCATTACCGGGGAGCTGTTTTTT | CASSITGELFF | TRBJ2-2 | TRBV7-9 | . | few
TGTGCCAGCAGCCCTAGACAGGCGGGGAACACTGAAGCTTTCTTT | CASSPRQAGNTEAFF | TRBJ1-1 | TRBV11-1 | . | .
TGTGCCAGCAGCTTAGCGGGACTGAGAGAGCAGTACTTC | CASSLAGLREQYF | TRBJ2-7 | TRBV11-2 | . | .
TGTGCCAGCAGTTTTTACCCGAACACCGGGGAGCTGTTGTTT | CASSFYPNTGELLF | TRBJ2-2 | TRBV12-3/TRBV12-4 | . | few
TGTGCCAGCAGTTATGGACAGGGTCGTGTGGACGAGCAGTACTTC | CASSYGQGRVDEQYF | TRBJ2-7 | TRBV6-5 | TRBD1 | .
TGCGCCAGCAGCTTATCGTGGGGGCAGGGTCAGCCCCAGCATTTT | CASSLSWGQGQPQHF | TRBJ1-5 | TRBV5-1 | . | few
TGTGCCAGCAGTTTATCTGACAGCGGCACTGAAGCTTTCTTT | CASSLSDSGTEAFF | TRBJ1-1 | TRBV27 | . | few
TGTGCCAGCAGTGGCTGGGACAGGGGATCGGAGCCCCAGCATTTT | CASSGWDRGSEPQHF | TRBJ1-5 | TRBV25-1 | TRBD1 | few
TGTGCTAGCAGCCTATCGGTGGGGACTAGCGTCCCCGGGGAGCTGTTTTTT | CASSLSVGTSVPGELFF | TRBJ2-2 | TRBV7-7 | TRBD2 | few
TGTGCCAGCAGCTTAGTGGTCCTGGCAGGGGCAAACACTGAAGCTTTCTTT | CASSLVVLAGANTEAFF | TRBJ1-1 | TRBV7-9 | . | .